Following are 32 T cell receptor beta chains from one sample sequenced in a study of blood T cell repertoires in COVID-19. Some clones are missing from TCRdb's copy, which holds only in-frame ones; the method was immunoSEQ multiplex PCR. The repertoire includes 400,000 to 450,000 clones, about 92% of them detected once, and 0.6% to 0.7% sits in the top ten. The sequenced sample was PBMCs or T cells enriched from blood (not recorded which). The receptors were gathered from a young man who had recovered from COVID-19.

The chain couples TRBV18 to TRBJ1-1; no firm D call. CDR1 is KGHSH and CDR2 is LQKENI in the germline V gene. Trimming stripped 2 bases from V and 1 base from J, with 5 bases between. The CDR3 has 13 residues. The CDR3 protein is CASSPKQNTEAFF. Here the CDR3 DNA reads TGTGCCAGCTCACCAAAGCAGAACACTGAAGCTTTCTTT.

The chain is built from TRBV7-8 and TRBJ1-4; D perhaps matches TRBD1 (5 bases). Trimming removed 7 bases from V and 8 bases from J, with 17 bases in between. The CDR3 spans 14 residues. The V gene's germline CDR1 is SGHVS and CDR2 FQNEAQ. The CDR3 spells CASNSGTGVEKLFF. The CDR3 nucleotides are TGTGCCAGCAACTCCGGGACGGGAGTCGAAAAACTGTTTTTT.

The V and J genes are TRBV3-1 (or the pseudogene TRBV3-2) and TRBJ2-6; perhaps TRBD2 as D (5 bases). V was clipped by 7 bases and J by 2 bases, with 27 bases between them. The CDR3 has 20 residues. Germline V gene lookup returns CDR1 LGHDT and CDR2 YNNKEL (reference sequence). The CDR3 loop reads CASTLRLGWELPAGANVLTF. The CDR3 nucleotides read TGTGCCAGCACCTTAAGGTTGGGATGGGAGCTACCGGCTGGGGCCAACGTCCTGACTTTC.

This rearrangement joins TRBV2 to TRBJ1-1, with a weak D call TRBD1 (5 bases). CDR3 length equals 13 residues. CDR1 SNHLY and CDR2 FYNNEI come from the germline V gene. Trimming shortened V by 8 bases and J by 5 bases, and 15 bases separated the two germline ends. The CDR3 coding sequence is TGTGCCAGCGAAAGGGGCTCGTGGACTGAAGCTTTCTTT. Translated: CASERGSWTEAFF.

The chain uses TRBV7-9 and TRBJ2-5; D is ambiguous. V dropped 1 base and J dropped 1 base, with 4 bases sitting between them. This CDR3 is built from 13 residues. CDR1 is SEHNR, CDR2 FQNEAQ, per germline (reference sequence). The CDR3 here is CASSLVSQETQYF. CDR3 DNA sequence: TGTGCCAGCAGCTTAGTCAGCCAAGAGACCCAGTACTTC.

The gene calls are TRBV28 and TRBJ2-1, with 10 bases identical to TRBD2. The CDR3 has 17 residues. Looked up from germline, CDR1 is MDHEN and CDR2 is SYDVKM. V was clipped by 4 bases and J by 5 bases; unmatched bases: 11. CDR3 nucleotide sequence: TGTGCCAGCAGTTCCCCGGGACTAGCGTACAACCACAATGAGCAGTTCTTC. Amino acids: CASSSPGLAYNHNEQFF.

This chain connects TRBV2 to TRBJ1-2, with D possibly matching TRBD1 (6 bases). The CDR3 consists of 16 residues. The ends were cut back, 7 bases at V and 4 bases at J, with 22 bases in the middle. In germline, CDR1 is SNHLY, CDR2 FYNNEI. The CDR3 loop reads CASTVRPRDTLYGYTF. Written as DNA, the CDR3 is TGTGCCAGCACCGTCCGGCCCCGGGACACCCTCTATGGCTACACCTTC.

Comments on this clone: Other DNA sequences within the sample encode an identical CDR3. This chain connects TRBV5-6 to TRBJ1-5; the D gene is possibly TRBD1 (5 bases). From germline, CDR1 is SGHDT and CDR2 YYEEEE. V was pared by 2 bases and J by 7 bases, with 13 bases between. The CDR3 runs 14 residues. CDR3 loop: CASSLGGTGQPQHF. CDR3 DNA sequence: TGTGCCAGCAGCTTAGGAGGGACGGGCCAGCCCCAGCATTTT.

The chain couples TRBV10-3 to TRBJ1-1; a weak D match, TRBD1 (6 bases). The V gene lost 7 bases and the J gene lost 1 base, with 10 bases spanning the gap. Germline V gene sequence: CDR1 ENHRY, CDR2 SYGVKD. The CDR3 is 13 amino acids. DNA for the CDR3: TGTGCCATCACCAGGGGACAGAACACTGAAGCTTTCTTT. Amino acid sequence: CAITRGQNTEAFF.

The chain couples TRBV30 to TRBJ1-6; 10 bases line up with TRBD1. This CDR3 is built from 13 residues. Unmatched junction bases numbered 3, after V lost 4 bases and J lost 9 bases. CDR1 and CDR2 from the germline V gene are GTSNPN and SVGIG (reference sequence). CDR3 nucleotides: TGTGCCTGGACCCGGACAGGGGGTTCACCCCTCCACTTT. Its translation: CAWTRTGGSPLHF.

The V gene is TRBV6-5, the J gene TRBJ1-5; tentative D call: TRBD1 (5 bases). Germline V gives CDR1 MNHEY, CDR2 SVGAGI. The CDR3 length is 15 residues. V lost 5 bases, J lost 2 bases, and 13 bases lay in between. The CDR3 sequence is CASSNLGGGNQPQHF. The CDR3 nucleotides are TGTGCCAGCAGTAACCTGGGAGGGGGCAATCAGCCCCAGCATTTT.

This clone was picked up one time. The CDR3 nucleotides are TGTGCCAGCAGTTTATGGGTAGCGGGGTCCGAAGAGACCCAGTACTTC. Encoded protein: CASSLWVAGSEETQYF. The chain links TRBV28 to TRBJ2-5, with 8 bases matching TRBD2. The V gene end was trimmed by 0 bases and the J gene end by 3 bases; junction bases not matched to a gene: 6. Germline V gene sequence: CDR1 MDHEN, CDR2 SYDVKM. The CDR3 loop spans 16 amino acids.

The chain's CDR3 is CASRTRQGSYEQYF. CDR3 DNA sequence: TGTGCCAGCAGGACTAGACAGGGTAGCTACGAGCAGTACTTC. The chain joins TRBV6-5 to TRBJ2-7, with D possibly TRBD1 on 7 matching bases. V gave up 6 bases and J gave up 3 bases, with 15 bases separating them. The CDR3 covers 14 residues. The germline V gene has CDR1 MNHEY and CDR2 SVGAGI.

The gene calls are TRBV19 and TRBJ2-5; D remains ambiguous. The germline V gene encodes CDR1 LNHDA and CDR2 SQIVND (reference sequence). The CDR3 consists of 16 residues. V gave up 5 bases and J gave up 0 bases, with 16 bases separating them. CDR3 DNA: TGTGCCAGTAGTGGTGGTTCGGTCAGGAACCAAGAGACCCAGTACTTC. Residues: CASSGGSVRNQETQYF.

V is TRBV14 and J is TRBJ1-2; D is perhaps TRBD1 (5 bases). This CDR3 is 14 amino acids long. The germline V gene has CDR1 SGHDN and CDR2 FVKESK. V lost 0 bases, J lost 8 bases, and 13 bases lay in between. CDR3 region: CASSQEARGVGYTF. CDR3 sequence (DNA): TGTGCCAGCAGCCAAGAAGCGCGGGGGGTCGGCTACACCTTC.

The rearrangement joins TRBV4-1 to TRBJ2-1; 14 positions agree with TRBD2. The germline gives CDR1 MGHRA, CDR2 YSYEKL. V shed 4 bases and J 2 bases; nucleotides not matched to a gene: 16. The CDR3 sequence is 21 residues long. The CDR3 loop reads CASSRYTPGLAGDRAYNEQFF. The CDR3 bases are TGCGCCAGCAGCCGATATACGCCGGGACTAGCGGGAGATAGGGCCTACAATGAGCAGTTCTTC.

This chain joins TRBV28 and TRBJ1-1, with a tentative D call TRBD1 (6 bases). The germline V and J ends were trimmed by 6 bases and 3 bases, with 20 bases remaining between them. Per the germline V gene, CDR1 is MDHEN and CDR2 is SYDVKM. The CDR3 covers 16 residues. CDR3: CASSRLTAGGHTEAFF. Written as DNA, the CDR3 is TGTGCCAGCAGCCGACTTACTGCGGGGGGCCACACTGAAGCTTTCTTT.

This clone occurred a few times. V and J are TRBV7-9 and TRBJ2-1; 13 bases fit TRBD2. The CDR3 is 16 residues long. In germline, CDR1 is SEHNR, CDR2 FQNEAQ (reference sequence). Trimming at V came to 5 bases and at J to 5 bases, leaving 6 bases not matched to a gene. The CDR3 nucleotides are TGTGCCAGCAGCCCAACTAGCGGGAGGGCGGACAATGAGCAGTTCTTC. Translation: CASSPTSGRADNEQFF. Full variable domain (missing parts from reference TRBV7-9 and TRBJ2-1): DTGVSQNPRHKITKRGQNVTFRCDPISEHNRLYWYRQTLGQGPEFLTYFQNEAQLEKSRLLSDRFSAERPKGSFSTLEIQRTEQGDSAMYLCASSPTSGRADNEQFFGPGTRLTVL.

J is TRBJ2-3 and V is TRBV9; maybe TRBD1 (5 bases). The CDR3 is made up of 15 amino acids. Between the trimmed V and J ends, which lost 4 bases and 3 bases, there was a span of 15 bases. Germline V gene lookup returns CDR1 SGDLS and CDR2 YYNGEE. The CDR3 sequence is CASSPSGHRTDTQYF. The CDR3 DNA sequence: TGTGCCAGCAGCCCCTCCGGACATCGAACAGATACGCAGTATTTT.

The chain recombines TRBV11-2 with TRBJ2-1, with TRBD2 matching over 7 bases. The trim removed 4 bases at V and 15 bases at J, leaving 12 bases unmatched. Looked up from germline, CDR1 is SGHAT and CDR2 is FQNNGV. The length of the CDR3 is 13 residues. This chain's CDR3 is CASSSFPRGESFF. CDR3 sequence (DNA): TGTGCCAGCAGCTCATTCCCTCGGGGGGAATCGTTCTTC.

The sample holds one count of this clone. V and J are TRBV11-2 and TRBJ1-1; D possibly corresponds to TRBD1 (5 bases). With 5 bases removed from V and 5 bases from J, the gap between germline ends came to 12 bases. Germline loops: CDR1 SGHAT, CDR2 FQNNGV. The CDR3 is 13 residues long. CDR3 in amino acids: CASSLGGRTEAFF. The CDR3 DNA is TGTGCCAGCAGCCTCGGGGGACGGACTGAAGCTTTCTTT.

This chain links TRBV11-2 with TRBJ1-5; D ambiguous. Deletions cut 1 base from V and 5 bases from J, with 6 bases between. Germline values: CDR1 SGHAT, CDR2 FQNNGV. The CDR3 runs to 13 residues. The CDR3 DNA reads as TGTGCCAGCAGCTTAGGTCTCGATCAGCCCCAGCATTTT. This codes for CASSLGLDQPQHF.

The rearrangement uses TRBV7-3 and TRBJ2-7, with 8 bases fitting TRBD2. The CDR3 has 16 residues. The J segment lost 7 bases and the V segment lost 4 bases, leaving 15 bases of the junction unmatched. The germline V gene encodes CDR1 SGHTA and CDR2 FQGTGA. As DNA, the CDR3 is TGTGCCAGCAGCTCCCAGGGACTAGTGGAATCGGGGGAGCAGTACTTC. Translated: CASSSQGLVESGEQYF. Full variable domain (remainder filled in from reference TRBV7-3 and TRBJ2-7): GAGVSQTPSNKVTEKGKYVELRCDPISGHTALYWYRQSLGQGPEFLIYFQGTGAADDSGLPNDRFFAVRPEGSVSTLKIQRTERGDSAVYLCASSSQGLVESGEQYFGPGTRLTVT.

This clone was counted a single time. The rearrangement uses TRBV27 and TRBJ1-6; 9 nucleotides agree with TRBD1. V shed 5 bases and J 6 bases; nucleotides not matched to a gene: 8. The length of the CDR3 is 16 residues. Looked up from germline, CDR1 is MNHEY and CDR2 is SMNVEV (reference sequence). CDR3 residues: CASSPWDRDTNSPLHF. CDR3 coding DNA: TGTGCCAGCAGTCCCTGGGACAGGGATACTAATTCACCCCTCCACTTT.

Here the CDR3 DNA reads TGTGCCAGCAGTTTCCGGACAGGGTATGATGGCTACACCTTC. Its translation: CASSFRTGYDGYTF. The chain joins TRBV28 to TRBJ1-2, with 8 bases aligning to TRBD1. Germline values: CDR1 MDHEN, CDR2 SYDVKM. V was clipped by 3 bases and J by 6 bases; unmatched bases: 6. CDR3 length equals 14 residues.

The CDR3, as DNA: TGTGCCAGCAGCTTAAACGGGAGGAGGAATGAGCAGTTCTTC. Its protein product is CASSLNGRRNEQFF. V usage is TRBV7-3 and J usage is TRBJ2-1, with 7 bases lining up with TRBD2. Per germline, CDR1 SGHTA and CDR2 FQGTGA. This CDR3 region has 14 residues. V gave up 1 base and J gave up 7 bases; unmatched junction bases: 4.

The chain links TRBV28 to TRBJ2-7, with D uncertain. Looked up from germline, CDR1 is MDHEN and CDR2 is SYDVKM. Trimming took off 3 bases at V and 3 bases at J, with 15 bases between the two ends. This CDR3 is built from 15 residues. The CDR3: CASSFSYAVSYEQYF. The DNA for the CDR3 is TGTGCCAGCAGTTTCTCGTATGCGGTGAGCTACGAGCAGTACTTC.

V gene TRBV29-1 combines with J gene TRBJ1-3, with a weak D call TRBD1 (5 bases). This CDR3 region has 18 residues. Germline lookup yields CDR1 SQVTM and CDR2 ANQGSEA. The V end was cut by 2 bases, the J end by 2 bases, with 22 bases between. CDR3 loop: CSVEIRRRDGGPGNTIYF. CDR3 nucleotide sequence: TGCAGCGTTGAAATCCGTAGGAGGGACGGCGGACCTGGAAACACCATATATTTT.

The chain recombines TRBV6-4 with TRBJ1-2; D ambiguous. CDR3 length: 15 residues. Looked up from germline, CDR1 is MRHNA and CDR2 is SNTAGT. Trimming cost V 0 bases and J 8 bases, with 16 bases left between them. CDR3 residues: CASSDSLKRPGGYTF. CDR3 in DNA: TGTGCCAGCAGTGACTCCCTCAAAAGACCCGGGGGCTACACCTTC.

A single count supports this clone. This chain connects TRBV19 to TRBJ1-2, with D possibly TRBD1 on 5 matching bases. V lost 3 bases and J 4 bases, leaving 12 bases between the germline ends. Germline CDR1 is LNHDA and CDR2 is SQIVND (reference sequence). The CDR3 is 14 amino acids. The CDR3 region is CASSIQGGGYGYTF. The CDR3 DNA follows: TGTGCCAGTAGTATTCAGGGCGGCGGCTATGGCTACACCTTC. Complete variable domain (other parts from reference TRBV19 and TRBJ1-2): DGGITQSPKYLFRKEGQNVTLSCEQNLNHDAMYWYRQDPGQGLRLIYYSQIVNDFQKGDIAEGYSVSREKKESFPLTVTSAQKNPTAFYLCASSIQGGGYGYTFGSGTRLTVV.

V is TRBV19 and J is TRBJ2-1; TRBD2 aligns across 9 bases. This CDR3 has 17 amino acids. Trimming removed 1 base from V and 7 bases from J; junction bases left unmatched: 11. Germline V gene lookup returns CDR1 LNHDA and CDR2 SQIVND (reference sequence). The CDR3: CASSIGGGGLRSNEQFF. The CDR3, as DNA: TGTGCCAGTAGTATAGGCGGGGGGGGACTGCGGTCAAATGAGCAGTTCTTC.

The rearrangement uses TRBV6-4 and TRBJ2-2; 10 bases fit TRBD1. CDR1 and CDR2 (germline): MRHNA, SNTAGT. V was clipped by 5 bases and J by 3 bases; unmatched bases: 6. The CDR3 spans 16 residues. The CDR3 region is CASSSGDRGYTGELFF. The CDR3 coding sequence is TGTGCCAGCAGTTCGGGGGACAGGGGATACACCGGGGAGCTGTTTTTT.